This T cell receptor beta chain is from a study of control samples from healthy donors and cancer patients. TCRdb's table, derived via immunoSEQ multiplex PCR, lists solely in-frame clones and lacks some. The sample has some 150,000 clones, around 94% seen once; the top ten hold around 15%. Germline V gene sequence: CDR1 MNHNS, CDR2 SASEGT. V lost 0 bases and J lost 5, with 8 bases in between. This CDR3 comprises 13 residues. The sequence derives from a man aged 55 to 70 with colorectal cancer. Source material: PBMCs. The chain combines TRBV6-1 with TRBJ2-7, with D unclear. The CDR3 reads CASSEAFRNEQYF. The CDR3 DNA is TGTGCCAGCAGTGAAGCCTTCAGGAACGAGCAGTACTTC.